This T cell receptor (beta chain) emerged from a study of cytomegalovirus exposure and HLA in healthy donors. Points from the study as a whole: According to the study, roughly 160 TCR beta chains were cytomegalovirus-associated.

Germline lookup yields CDR1 MDHEN and CDR2 SYDVKM. V was cut by 2 bases and J by 0 bases, with 20 bases left in between. CDR3 length equals 19 residues. With regard to this clone: Its antigen is still unknown.

This PCR relied on a set of 60 Vbeta primers and 13 Jbeta primers. Repertoires were generated with immunoSEQ multiplex PCR, while TCRdb's copy carries only in-frame clones and drops some. This sample has approximately 70,000 clones, with about 70% found just once. Sequenced sample: PBMCs. The rearrangement uses TRBV28 and TRBJ1-5, with D possibly matching TRBD1 (6 bases). This sequence originates from a middle-aged man in good health and CMV-seropositive. The CDR3 loop is CASSLEPGGGSGSNQPQHF. DNA of the CDR3: TGTGCCAGCAGTTTAGAACCGGGGGGGGGCTCTGGTAGCAATCAGCCCCAGCATTTT.